This passage covers 15 T cell receptor beta chains from one sample sequenced in a study of Tregs in tolerant kidney transplant recipients. Mixed chimerism was transient after nonmyeloablative marrow transplants from related graft donors. Assay used: immunoSEQ multiplex PCR; TCRdb lists only in-frame clones, some missing. This table holds roughly 86,000 clones, approximately 93% found once. The sequences come from CD4+ T cells from blood (PBMCs), collected 12 months after the transplant. These receptors were collected from a human patient who received a combined kidney and bone marrow transplant. Certain T cells may be donor cells from the graft.

The J gene is TRBJ1-5, the V gene TRBV7-8; D call uncertain. This CDR3 contains 14 residues. The V end lost 1 base, the J end lost 5 bases, and 9 bases lay between the germline ends. Germline assignment: CDR1 SGHVS and CDR2 FQNEAQ. CDR3 in amino acids: CASSLVREHQPQHF. The CDR3 nucleotides are TGTGCCAGCAGCTTAGTGCGGGAACATCAGCCCCAGCATTTT.

The chain links TRBV7-9 to TRBJ2-3; TRBD2 matches at 7 bases. The CDR3 is 16 residues long. The germline V gene encodes CDR1 SEHNR and CDR2 FQNEAQ (reference sequence). V shed 1 base and J 0 bases; nucleotides not matched to a gene: 4. The CDR3 region is CASSLVILASTDTQYF. The DNA for the CDR3 is TGTGCCAGCAGCTTAGTTATACTAGCGAGCACAGATACGCAGTATTTT.

The chain carries TRBV6-1 and TRBJ2-7, with 8 bases lining up with TRBD1. From germline, CDR1 is MNHNS and CDR2 SASEGT. Trimming cost V 2 bases and J 4 bases; bases outside gene matches: 7. The CDR3 is 15 amino acids. The CDR3 DNA sequence: TGTGCCAGCAGTGAATGGGCAGGGGGCGTATACGAGCAGTACTTC. As protein: CASSEWAGGVYEQYF.

This chain connects TRBV5-1 to TRBJ1-2; a possible D gene is TRBD1 (6 bases). With 0 bases removed from V and 5 bases from J, the gap between germline ends came to 11 bases. Germline V lookup: CDR1 SGHRS, CDR2 YFSETQ. The CDR3 totals 14 residues. Here the CDR3 reads CASSLDTGQYGYTF. The DNA for the CDR3 is TGCGCCAGCAGCTTGGATACAGGGCAGTATGGCTACACCTTC.

V is TRBV5-4 and J is TRBJ2-2; 8 nucleotides agree with TRBD1. Germline CDR1 reads SGHNT; CDR2 reads YYREEE (reference sequence). The J segment lost 1 base and the V segment lost 6 bases, leaving 8 bases of the junction unmatched. The CDR3 loop spans 16 amino acids. CDR3 residues: CASTEQGARNTGELFF. The CDR3 DNA sequence: TGTGCCAGCACCGAGCAGGGGGCCCGGAACACCGGGGAGCTGTTTTTT.

This sequence joins TRBV7-2 and TRBJ2-7; D is possibly TRBD1 (6 bases). Germline CDR1 reads SGHTA; CDR2 reads FQGNSA. The germline V and J ends were trimmed by 1 base and 3 bases, with 10 bases remaining between them. There are 14 residues in the CDR3. CDR3 loop: CASSLGGHNYEQYF. CDR3 DNA: TGTGCCAGCAGCTTAGGGGGACATAACTACGAGCAGTACTTC.

V is TRBV25-1 and J is TRBJ2-2, with TRBD2 identical over 12 bases. V was pared by 4 bases and J by 7 bases, with 7 bases of the junction left unmatched. CDR1 MGHDK and CDR2 SYGVNS come from the germline V gene. The length of the CDR3 is 16 residues. CDR3 sequence: CASSVLAGGPGGELFF. CDR3 bases: TGTGCCAGCAGTGTCCTAGCGGGAGGGCCGGGCGGGGAGCTGTTTTTT.

The V call is TRBV6-1, the J call TRBJ2-1; TRBD1 agrees at 8 bases. CDR3 length: 13 amino acids. Germline CDR1 and CDR2: MNHNS and SASEGT. J gave up 10 bases and V 6 bases, and 8 bases lay outside the gene matches. The CDR3 reads CASSADRGGEQFF. DNA for the CDR3: TGTGCCAGCAGCGCCGACAGGGGCGGGGAGCAGTTCTTC.

Only a few counts were recorded for this clone. The chain is built from TRBV25-1 and TRBJ2-5; D remains ambiguous. Germline-derived CDR1 and CDR2 are MGHDK and SYGVNS. This CDR3 is built from 12 residues. Trimming left V 3 bases short and J 0 bases short, with 2 bases between. CDR3 DNA: TGTGCCAGCAGTGACTACCAAGAGACCCAGTACTTC. Residues: CASSDYQETQYF. The full variable domain, in which reference TRBV25-1 and TRBJ2-5 provide the parts outside the CDR3, is EADIYQTPRYLVIGTGKKITLECSQTMGHDKMYWYQQDPGMELHLIHYSYGVNSTEKGDLSSESTVSRIRTEHFPLTLESARPSHTSQYLCASSDYQETQYFGPGTRLLVL.

This chain uses TRBV29-1 with TRBJ2-3; 10 nucleotides match TRBD2. This CDR3 contains 14 residues. V was clipped by 8 bases and J by 0 bases; unmatched bases: 5. Germline CDR1 and CDR2: SQVTM and ANQGSEA. CDR3 residues: CSIPTSGSTDTQYF. CDR3 nucleotides: TGCAGCATCCCGACTAGCGGGAGCACAGATACGCAGTATTTT.

This clone has just a few counts. The CDR3 here is CASSVGTFEGTQYF. In DNA form, the CDR3 reads TGTGCCAGCAGTGTCGGGACATTCGAAGGGACGCAGTATTTT. The V call is TRBV6-5, the J call TRBJ2-3; a weak D match, TRBD1 (6 bases). V was shortened by 5 bases and J by 9 bases, with 18 bases between the two germline ends. The CDR3 is 14 amino acids. Per the germline V gene, CDR1 is MNHEY and CDR2 is SVGAGI.

This sequence joins TRBV11-2 and TRBJ2-3; 7 bases agree with TRBD1. The CDR3 consists of 16 residues. Germline V gives CDR1 SGHAT, CDR2 FQNNGV. J lost 0 bases, V lost 4 bases, and 7 bases had no gene match. The CDR3 loop is CASSSSGTASTDTQYF. The DNA of the CDR3 is TGTGCCAGCAGCTCCTCCGGGACAGCTAGCACAGATACGCAGTATTTT.

The CDR3 DNA reads as TGTGCCAGCTCAACAGCTGGAAACACCATATATTTT. Translation gives CASSTAGNTIYF. The rearrangement joins TRBV18 to TRBJ1-3; D uncertain. There are 12 residues in the CDR3. V was clipped by 5 bases and J by 2 bases, with 4 bases between them. Per the germline V gene, CDR1 is KGHSH and CDR2 is LQKENI.

This clone has a handful of counts. The J gene is TRBJ1-1, the V gene TRBV7-9; D ambiguous. The CDR3 runs to 14 residues. Germline V gene sequence: CDR1 SEHNR, CDR2 FQNEAQ (reference sequence). V was pared by 3 bases and J by 5 bases, with 13 bases between. The DNA of the CDR3 is TGTGCCAGCAGCTTCCCCGCCTCCAGGACTGAAGCTTTCTTT. Protein: CASSFPASRTEAFF.

This chain connects TRBV27 to TRBJ1-2; D perhaps matches TRBD1 (5 bases). The CDR3 consists of 14 residues. Germline V CDR1 and CDR2: MNHEY, SMNVEV (reference sequence). The V and J ends lost 4 bases and 4 bases respectively, with 13 bases between them. This CDR3 is CASSSSGTVYGYTF. CDR3 sequence (DNA): TGTGCCAGCAGTTCCAGCGGGACGGTCTATGGCTACACCTTC.